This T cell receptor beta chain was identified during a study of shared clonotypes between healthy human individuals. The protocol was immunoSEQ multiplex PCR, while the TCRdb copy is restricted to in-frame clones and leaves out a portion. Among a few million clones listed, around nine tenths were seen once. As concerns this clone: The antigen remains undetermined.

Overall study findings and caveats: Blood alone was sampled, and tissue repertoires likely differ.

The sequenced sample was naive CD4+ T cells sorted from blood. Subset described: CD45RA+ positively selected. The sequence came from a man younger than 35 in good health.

CDR3 loop: CASSPLERLAGTPTQYF. CDR3 DNA sequence: TGTGCCAGCTCACCACTAGAAAGGCTAGCTGGAACACCTACGCAGTATTTT. J is TRBJ2-3 and V is TRBV18; maybe TRBD2 (5 bases). The germline V gene encodes CDR1 KGHSH and CDR2 LQKENI. This CDR3 region has 17 residues. V was cut by 1 base and J by 8 bases, with 22 bases left in between. The variable domain in full, with the rest retrieved from reference TRBV18 and TRBJ2-3, is NAGVMQNPRHLVRRRGQEARLRCSPMKGHSHVYWYRQLPEEGLKFMVYLQKENIIDESGMPKERFSAEFPKEGPSILRIQQVVRGDSAAYFCASSPLERLAGTPTQYFGPGTRLTVL.